This T cell receptor (beta chain) was profiled in a study of beta chain features in type 1 diabetes. On the study more broadly: Regarding age, gender and cell yields, patients proved similar to healthy donors. The study, taken as a whole, reports: The study found moderately but significantly shorter TCRB CDR3s in all four CD4+ subsets of Type 1 diabetes patients.

The V segment lost 3 bases and the J segment 6 bases; nucleotides outside the gene matches: 7. Germline V gene data show CDR1 as MRHNA and CDR2 as SNTAGT. This CDR3 spans 15 amino acids. The authors sorted CD4+ naive, central memory, regulatory and stem cell-like memory cells via CD45RO/CCR7/CD25/CD127/CD95/CD27. Sorting gave populations that all exceeded 98% purity. TCRB transcripts that were expressed got sequenced, as all of the isolated RNA had been reverse transcribed. The table came from immunoSEQ multiplex PCR; TCRdb's copy has only in-frame clones and leaves some out. Here the sample spans about 140,000 clones, 9% to 10% being singletons. As regards this clone: Its antigen remains unidentified.

The receptor comes from a woman aged 40 to 50 in good health. The J gene is TRBJ2-3, the V gene TRBV6-4, with TRBD2 matching over 9 bases. What was sequenced was central memory CD4+ T cells from blood. CDR3 in amino acids: CASSELLAGKDTQYF. CDR3 coding DNA: TGTGCCAGCAGTGAGCTGCTAGCGGGGAAGGATACGCAGTATTTT.